This TCR beta chain was found in a study of blood T cell repertoires in COVID-19. The wider study: PBMCs, B-cell-depleted T cells, or T cells were the source of the cDNA or gDNA that made up the material.

This clone appeared a single time. Germline CDR1 is LNHNV and CDR2 is YYDKDF (reference sequence). This CDR3 contains 13 residues. Deletions cut 5 bases from V and 4 bases from J, with 8 bases between. Per the original methods: Quantification of nucleated cells was approximated via reference gene primer amplification. TCRdb keeps only in-frame clones here, not all; method: immunoSEQ multiplex PCR. Clonal size and the V and J genes are those of that table, whereas D and trimming came from the DNA. The repertoire holds more than 150,000 clones, 85% to 90% seen once, with 3.5% to 4.5% in the top ten. V and J are TRBV15 and TRBJ2-2; perhaps TRBD2 as D (5 bases). The sample was peripheral blood. The clonotype comes from a woman in her 70s with acute or convalescent COVID-19. Here the CDR3 DNA reads TGTGCCACCAGCCGGGATGCCACCGGGGAGCTGTTTTTT. Protein sequence: CATSRDATGELFF.